This TCR beta chain came from a study of cytomegalovirus exposure and HLA in healthy donors. Germline V gene sequence: CDR1 SGDLS, CDR2 YYNGEE. V was pared by 4 bases and J by 7 bases, with 10 bases of the junction left unmatched. The CDR3 has 14 amino acids. The PCR contained 60 Vbeta and 13 Jbeta primers. Generated by immunoSEQ multiplex PCR, the TCRdb table keeps only in-frame clones and is missing some. The profile shows roughly 140,000 clones, 60% to 85% of them singletons. Study conclusions and caveats: Cytomegalovirus association was assigned to some 160 TCR beta chains. Compared with the approximately 680-donor mean, an Asian-associated ancestry cluster reportedly had fewer N-insertions, according to a later analysis. Association of 17,000 or so TCR beta sequences with HLA alleles was found at 0.05 false discovery rate in a later analysis. Clonal expansion, a later analysis showed, was greater in HLA-associated TCR beta chains than in equally common others.

This clone was found a few times. Its specificity is unknown. V gene TRBV9 combines with J gene TRBJ2-7; 8 bases are a match to TRBD2. The sequence was collected from a male donor in good health and CMV-seronegative. The specimen was PBMCs. DNA for the CDR3: TGTGCCAGCAGCCCCGCTGCGACGGGGGGGGAGCAGTACTTC. It translates to CASSPAATGGEQYF. The whole variable domain, filled in from reference TRBV9 and TRBJ2-7, reads DSGVTQTPKHLITATGQRVTLRCSPRSGDLSVYWYQQSLDQGLQFLIQYYNGEERAKGNILERFSAQQFPDLHSELNLSSLELGDSALYFCASSPAATGGEQYFGPGTRLTVT.